This TCR beta chain was retrieved from a study of blood T cell repertoires in COVID-19. Study at large: Italy, Spain and the United States were the sources of the convalescent and acute COVID-19 samples. The analysed material was cDNA or gDNA that came from T cells, B-cell-depleted T cells, or PBMCs.

Sequenced by immunoSEQ multiplex PCR; TCRdb stores in-frame clones only, minus some. The table has 30,000 to 40,000 clones, 87% seen once. The germline gives CDR1 SEHNR, CDR2 FQNEAQ (reference sequence). This CDR3 region has 14 residues. The V and J ends lost 10 bases and 3 bases respectively, with 15 bases between them. The TCR comes from a man aged 50-59 years with active or convalescent COVID-19. Source material: peripheral blood. This sequence joins TRBV7-9 and TRBJ2-2, with D possibly matching TRBD2 (7 bases). CDR3 DNA: TGTGCCACACTTTCGGGGGGCTACACCGGGGAGCTGTTTTTT. Its translation is CATLSGGYTGELFF. Variable domain in full (rest from reference TRBV7-9 and TRBJ2-2): DTGVSQNPRHKITKRGQNVTFRCDPISEHNRLYWYRQTLGQGPEFLTYFQNEAQLEKSRLLSDRFSAERPKGSFSTLEIQRTEQGDSAMYLCATLSGGYTGELFFGEGSRLTVL.